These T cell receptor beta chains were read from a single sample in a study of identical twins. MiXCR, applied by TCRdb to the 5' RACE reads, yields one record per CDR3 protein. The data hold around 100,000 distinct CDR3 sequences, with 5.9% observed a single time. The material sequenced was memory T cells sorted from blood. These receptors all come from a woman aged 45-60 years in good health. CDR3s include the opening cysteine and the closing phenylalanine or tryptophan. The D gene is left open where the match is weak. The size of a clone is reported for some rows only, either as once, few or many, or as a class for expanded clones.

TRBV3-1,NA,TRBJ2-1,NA,CASSQGASSYNEQFF,TGTGCCAGCAGCCAAGGGGCTAGCTCCTACAATGAGCAGTTCTTC
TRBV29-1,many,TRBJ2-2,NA,CSARRGSGELFF,TGCAGCGCCCGAAGGGGGTCCGGGGAGCTGTTTTTT
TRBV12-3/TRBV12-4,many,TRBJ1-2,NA,CASTLDADYGYTF,TGTGCCAGCACCCTGGACGCAGACTATGGCTACACCTTC
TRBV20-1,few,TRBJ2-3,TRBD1,CSAFHGTESTDTQYF,TGCAGTGCTTTCCACGGGACAGAGAGCACAGATACGCAGTATTTT
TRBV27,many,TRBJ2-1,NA,CASSLNGRNDEQFF,TGTGCCAGCAGTTTGAATGGTCGCAACGATGAGCAGTTCTTC
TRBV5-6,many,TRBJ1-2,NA,CASNSGVDNYGYTF,TGTGCCAGCAACTCAGGGGTAGACAACTATGGCTACACCTTC
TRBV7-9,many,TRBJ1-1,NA,CASSLKTEAFF,TGTGCCAGCAGCTTAAAAACTGAAGCTTTCTTT
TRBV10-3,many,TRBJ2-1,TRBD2,CAVGLAGDTNEQFF,TGTGCCGTCGGACTAGCGGGAGATACCAATGAGCAGTTCTTC
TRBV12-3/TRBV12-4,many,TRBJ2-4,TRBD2,CASKASGIGDIQYF,TGTGCCAGCAAGGCTAGCGGGATAGGGGACATTCAGTACTTC
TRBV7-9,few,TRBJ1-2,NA,CASSPRMSGYTF,TGTGCCAGCAGCCCCCGGATGAGTGGCTACACCTTC
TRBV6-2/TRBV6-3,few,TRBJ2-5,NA,CASSLTNNQETQYF,TGTGCCAGCAGCCTGACCAACAACCAAGAGACCCAGTACTTC
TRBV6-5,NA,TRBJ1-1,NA,CASSYSGGSTEAFF,TGTGCCAGCAGTTACTCTGGGGGGAGCACTGAAGCTTTCTTT
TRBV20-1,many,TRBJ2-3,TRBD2,CSAEIAGRRSTDTQYF,TGCAGTGCGGAAATAGCGGGAAGAAGGAGCACAGATACGCAGTATTTT
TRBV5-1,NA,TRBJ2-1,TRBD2,CASSSQPSGSSYNEQFF,TGCGCCAGCAGCTCTCAGCCTAGCGGGAGCTCCTACAATGAGCAGTTCTTC
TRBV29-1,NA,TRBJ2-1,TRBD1,CSVARGTGGNEQFF,TGCAGCGTCGCTAGGGGGACAGGGGGCAATGAGCAGTTCTTC
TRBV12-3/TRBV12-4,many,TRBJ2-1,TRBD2,CASSFAGGNNEQFF,TGTGCCAGCAGTTTCGCGGGAGGAAACAATGAGCAGTTCTTC
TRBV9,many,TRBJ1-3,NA,CASSVEGAGGMMNTIYF,TGTGCCAGCAGCGTCGAGGGAGCGGGGGGGATGATGAACACCATATATTTT
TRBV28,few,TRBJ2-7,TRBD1,CASTPGAGGAYEQYF,TGTGCCAGCACCCCCGGGGCAGGGGGAGCCTACGAGCAGTACTTC
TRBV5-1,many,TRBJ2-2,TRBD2,CASSSSGPGELFF,TGCGCCAGCAGCTCTAGCGGGCCCGGGGAGCTGTTTTTT
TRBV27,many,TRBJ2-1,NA,CASRLGSYNEQFF,TGTGCCAGCAGACTCGGGAGCTACAATGAGCAGTTCTTC
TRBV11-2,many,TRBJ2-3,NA,CASSAGPDTQYF,TGTGCCAGCAGCGCAGGGCCAGATACGCAGTATTTT
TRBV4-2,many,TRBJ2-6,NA,CASSQSKESASGANVLTF,TGTGCCAGCAGCCAATCTAAGGAATCGGCGTCTGGGGCCAACGTCCTGACTTTC
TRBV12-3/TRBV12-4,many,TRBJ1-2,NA,CASSLGGQWGYTF,TGTGCCAGCAGTTTAGGCGGCCAGTGGGGCTACACCTTC
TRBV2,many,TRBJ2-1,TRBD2,CASNKREDNEQFF,TGTGCCAGCAATAAGCGGGAGGACAATGAGCAGTTCTTC
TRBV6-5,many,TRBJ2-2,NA,CATSIRTGELFF,TGTGCCACCTCAATTCGGACCGGGGAGCTGTTTTTT
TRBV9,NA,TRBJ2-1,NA,CASTLGLLTYNEQFF,TGTGCCAGCACCTTGGGACTGCTGACTTACAATGAGCAGTTCTTC
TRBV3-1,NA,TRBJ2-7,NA,CASSQVPDSSYEQYF,TGTGCCAGCAGCCAAGTCCCGGACAGCTCCTACGAGCAGTACTTC
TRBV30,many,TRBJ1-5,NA,CAWSPGIPNQPQHF,TGTGCCTGGAGTCCAGGGATTCCCAATCAGCCCCAGCATTTT
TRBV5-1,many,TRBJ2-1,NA,CASSKAVYNEQFF,TGCGCCAGCAGCAAGGCCGTTTACAATGAGCAGTTCTTC
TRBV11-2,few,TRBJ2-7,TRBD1,CASSLDRDRSYEQYF,TGTGCCAGCAGCTTAGACCGGGACAGGTCCTACGAGCAGTACTTC
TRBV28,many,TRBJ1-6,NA,CASRAGKNSPLHF,TGTGCCAGCAGGGCAGGGAAGAATTCACCCCTCCACTTT
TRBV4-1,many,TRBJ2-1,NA,CASSQEDGLAYNEQFF,TGCGCCAGCAGCCAAGAAGATGGTTTGGCCTACAATGAGCAGTTCTTC
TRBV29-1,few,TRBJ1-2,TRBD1,CSARTGEIGGYTF,TGCAGCGCCAGGACAGGGGAAATTGGTGGCTACACCTTC
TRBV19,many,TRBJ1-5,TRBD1,CASKDRIRNQPQHF,TGTGCCAGTAAGGACAGGATCCGCAATCAGCCCCAGCATTTT
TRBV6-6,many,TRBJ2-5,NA,CASSYSTGSPETQYF,TGTGCCAGCAGTTACTCCACAGGGTCCCCAGAGACCCAGTACTTC
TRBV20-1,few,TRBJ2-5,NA,CSARGSQIQETQYF,TGCAGTGCACGGGGGTCGCAAATCCAAGAGACCCAGTACTTC
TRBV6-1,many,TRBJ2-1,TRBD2,CASSEQLAGGEQFF,TGTGCCAGCAGTGAACAACTAGCGGGAGGCGAGCAGTTCTTC
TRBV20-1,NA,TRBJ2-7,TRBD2,CSAAGTSGNYEQYF,TGCAGTGCGGCGGGGACTAGCGGAAACTACGAGCAGTACTTC
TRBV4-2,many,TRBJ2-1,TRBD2,CASSPSWTSGKVNEQFF,TGTGCCAGCAGTCCTTCCTGGACTAGCGGGAAGGTCAATGAGCAGTTCTTC
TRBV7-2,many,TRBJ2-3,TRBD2,CASAGTSGKTDTQYF,TGTGCCAGCGCCGGGACTAGCGGAAAAACAGATACGCAGTATTTT
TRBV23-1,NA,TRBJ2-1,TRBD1,CARSPGQGAEFF,TGCGCCAGGAGTCCGGGACAGGGGGCTGAGTTCTTC
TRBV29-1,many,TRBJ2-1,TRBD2,CSVLGGSASYNEQFF,TGCAGCGTCCTGGGCGGGAGCGCTTCCTACAATGAGCAGTTCTTC
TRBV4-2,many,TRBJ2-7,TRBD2,CASSQGTSGSRSEQYF,TGTGCCAGCAGCCAAGGGACTAGCGGGAGTCGCAGCGAGCAGTACTTC
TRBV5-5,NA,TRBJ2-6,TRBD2,CASSLRGGGPTSGANVLTF,TGTGCCAGCAGCTTGCGGGGGGGAGGGCCGACCTCTGGGGCCAACGTCCTGACTTTC
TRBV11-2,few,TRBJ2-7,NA,CASSLGRVVPSYEQYF,TGTGCCAGCAGCTTAGGCCGAGTCGTCCCATCCTACGAGCAGTACTTC
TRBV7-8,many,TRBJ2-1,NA,CASSFPGWNNEQFF,TGTGCCAGCAGCTTTCCAGGATGGAACAATGAGCAGTTCTTC
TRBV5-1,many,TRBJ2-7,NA,CASSLEWNYEQYF,TGCGCCAGCAGCTTGGAATGGAACTACGAGCAGTACTTC
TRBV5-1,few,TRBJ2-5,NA,CASSGGLGSQETQYF,TGCGCCAGCAGCGGGGGACTTGGGTCCCAAGAGACCCAGTACTTC
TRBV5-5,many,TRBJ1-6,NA,CASSLKVFNNSPLHF,TGTGCCAGCAGCTTGAAGGTTTTCAATAATTCACCCCTCCACTTT
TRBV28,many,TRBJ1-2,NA,CASSGEGVDYGYTF,TGTGCCAGCAGTGGGGAGGGCGTGGACTATGGCTACACCTTC
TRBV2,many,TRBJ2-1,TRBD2,CASSGRALYNEQFF,TGTGCCAGCTCCGGGAGGGCACTTTACAATGAGCAGTTCTTC
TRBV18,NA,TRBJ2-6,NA,CASSSGMMGSLGANVLTF,TGTGCCAGCTCATCAGGCATGATGGGCTCTCTGGGGGCCAACGTCCTGACTTTC
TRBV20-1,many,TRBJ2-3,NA,CSAKQVPPDTQYF,TGCAGTGCTAAACAGGTTCCCCCCGATACGCAGTATTTT
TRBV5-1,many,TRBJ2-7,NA,CASSLEPSRSYEQYF,TGCGCCAGCAGCTTGGAACCCTCTAGGTCCTACGAGCAGTACTTC
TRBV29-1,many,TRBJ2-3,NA,CSYRGGREADTQYF,TGCAGCTATAGGGGAGGTCGGGAAGCAGATACGCAGTATTTT
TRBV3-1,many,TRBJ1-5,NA,CASSQVLPPACSNQPQHF,TGTGCCAGCAGCCAAGTACTCCCCCCGGCCTGTAGCAATCAGCCCCAGCATTTT